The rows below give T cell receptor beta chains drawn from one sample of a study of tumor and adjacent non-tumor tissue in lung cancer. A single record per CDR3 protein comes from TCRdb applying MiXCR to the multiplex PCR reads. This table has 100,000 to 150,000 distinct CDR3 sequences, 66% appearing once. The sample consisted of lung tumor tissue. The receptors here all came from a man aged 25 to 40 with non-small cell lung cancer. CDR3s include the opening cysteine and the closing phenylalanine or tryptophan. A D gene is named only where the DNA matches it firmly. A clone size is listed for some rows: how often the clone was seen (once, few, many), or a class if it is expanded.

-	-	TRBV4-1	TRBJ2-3	CASSQRTNGYTDTQYF	TGCGCCAGCAGCCAGCGGACTAACGGGTATACAGATACGCAGTATTTT
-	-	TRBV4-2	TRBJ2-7	CAGSQEVKTYEQYF	TGTGCTGGCAGCCAAGAGGTCAAGACCTACGAGCAGTACTTC
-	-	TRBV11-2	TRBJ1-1	CASLVTEDTEAFF	TGTGCCAGCCTAGTGACGGAGGACACTGAAGCTTTCTTT
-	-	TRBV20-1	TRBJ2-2	CSARETDNTWELFF	TGCAGTGCTAGGGAAACGGATAACACCTGGGAGCTGTTTTTT
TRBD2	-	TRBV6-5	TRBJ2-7	CASREPLTGTSGLEHYF	TGTGCCAGCAGGGAACCCCTCACCGGGACTAGCGGTCTCGAGCACTACTTC
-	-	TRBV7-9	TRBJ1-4	CASSPTAGSEKLFF	TGTGCCAGCAGTCCGACAGCAGGGTCGGAAAAACTGTTTTTT
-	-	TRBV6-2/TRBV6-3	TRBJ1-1	CASRVEAGEAFF	TGTGCCAGCAGGGTGGAGGCTGGTGAAGCTTTCTTT
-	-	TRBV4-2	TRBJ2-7	CANSQDRTDLPYEQYF	TGTGCCAACAGCCAAGACCGGACGGATCTACCCTACGAGCAGTACTTT
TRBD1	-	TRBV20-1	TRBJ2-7	CGAANWAGGDEQYF	TGCGGTGCTGCGAACTGGGCAGGGGGCGATGAGCAGTATTTC
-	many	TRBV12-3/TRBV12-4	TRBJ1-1	CASSPDLFEAFF	TGTGCCAGCAGCCCTGATCTGTTTGAAGCTTTCTTT
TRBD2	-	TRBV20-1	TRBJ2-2	CSTRVVAGGGELFF	TGCAGTACCCGGGTGGTAGCGGGTGGCGGGGAGCTGTTTTTT
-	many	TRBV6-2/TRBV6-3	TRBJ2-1	CASSQDNEQFF	TGTGCCAGCAGTCAGGACAATGAGCAGTTCTTC
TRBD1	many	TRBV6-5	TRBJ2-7	CASRGRTGNEQYF	TGTGCCAGCAGGGGGAGGACAGGGAACGAGCAGTACTTC
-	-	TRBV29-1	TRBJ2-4	CSEGEGRNIHYF	TGCAGCGAGGGGGAGGGGCGCAACATTCACTACTTC
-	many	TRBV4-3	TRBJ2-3	CASSQDTADTQYF	TGCGCCAGCAGCCAAGATACGGCAGATACGCAGTATTTT
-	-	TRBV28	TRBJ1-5	CASSWGQQPQHF	TGTGCCAGCAGTTGGGGGCAGCAGCCCCAGCATTTT
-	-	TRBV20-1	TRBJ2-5	CSAPPDGKETQYF	TGCAGTGCCCCTCCTGATGGCAAAGAGACCCAGTACTTC
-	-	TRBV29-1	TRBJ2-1	CSARGLPTYNEQFF	TGCAGCGCAAGGGGACTCCCCACTTACAATGAGCAGTTCTTC
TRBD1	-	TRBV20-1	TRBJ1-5	CSTGDRDQPRHF	TGCAGTACTGGTGACAGGGATCAGCCCCGGCATTTT
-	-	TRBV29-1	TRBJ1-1	CSVDAAVDIETFF	TGCAGCGTTGATGCAGCGGTGGACATTGAAACTTTCTTT
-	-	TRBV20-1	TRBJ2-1	CSALTGSSVLHDQFF	TGCAGTGCCCTGACCGGGTCTAGCGTTCTTCATGATCAGTTCTTC
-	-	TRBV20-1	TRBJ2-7	CSARDRISGDAYEQYF	TGCAGTGCTAGAGACCGGATTAGCGGTGACGCCTACGAGCAGTACTTC
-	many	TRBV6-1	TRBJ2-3	CASSELVLRGTDTQYF	TGTGCCAGCAGTGAACTGGTTCTAAGGGGCACAGATACGCAGTATTTT
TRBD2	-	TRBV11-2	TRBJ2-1	CASSRISGGSNEQFF	TGTGCCAGCAGCCGGATTAGCGGGGGATCCAATGAACAGTTCTTC
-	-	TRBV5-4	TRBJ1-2	CASSPAVGANYDYTF	TGTGCCAGCAGCCCCGCCGTTGGGGCTAACTATGACTACACCTTC
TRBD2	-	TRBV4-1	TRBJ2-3	CASNPAGTSGKSDTQYF	TGTGCCAGCAACCCAGCCGGGACTAGCGGGAAGTCAGATACGCAGTATTTT
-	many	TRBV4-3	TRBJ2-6	CASSQEGGSGANVLTF	TGCGCCAGCAGCCAAGAGGGGGGCTCTGGGGCCAACGTCCTGACTTTC
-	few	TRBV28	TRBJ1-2	CASTKNYGYTF	TGTGCCAGCACCAAAAACTATGGCTACACCTTC
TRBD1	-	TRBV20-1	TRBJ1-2	CSARDRGCRPYGYTF	TGCAGTGCCCGGGACAGGGGGTGCAGACCGTATGGCTACACCTTC
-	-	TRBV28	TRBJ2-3	CASGFGDGGTDTHYF	TGTGCCAGCGGTTTTGGAGACGGGGGAACAGATACGCACTATTTT
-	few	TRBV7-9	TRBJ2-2	CASRSQPNTGELFF	TGTGCCAGCCGGTCGCAGCCGAACACCGGGGAGCTGTTTTTT
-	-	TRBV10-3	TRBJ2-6	CVIRDSGANVLAF	TGTGTCATCAGGGACTCTGGGGCCAACGTCCTGGCTTTC
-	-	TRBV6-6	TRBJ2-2	CASSDRTINIGELFF	TGTGCCAGCAGCGACAGGACCATAAACATCGGGGAGCTGTTTTTT
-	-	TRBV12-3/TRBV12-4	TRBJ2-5	CASSSSTGATQYF	TGTGCCAGCAGTTCGTCTACGGGAGCGACCCAGTACTTC
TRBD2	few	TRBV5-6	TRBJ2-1	CASSFIGRDSNEQFF	TGTGCCAGCAGCTTTATCGGGAGGGATTCCAATGAGCAGTTCTTC
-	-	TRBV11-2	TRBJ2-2	CASSLDQDIGEPFF	TGTGCCAGCAGCTTAGATCAAGACATCGGGGAGCCGTTTTTT